Listed here are 14 T cell receptor beta chains from one sample, sequenced in a study of naive and memory T cell subsets. TCR cDNA received a 3' ligated oligonucleotide that carried a UMI. Four PCR rounds used nested alpha and beta constant region primers plus the SP2 primer. TCRdb reprocessed the 5' RACE reads via MiXCR and lists one record per CDR3 protein. Of 45,000 to 55,000 distinct CDR3 sequences in the sample, about 4.8% were seen once. The source is a female donor in good health.

The sample holds many counts of this clonotype. V is TRBV20-1 and J is TRBJ1-4, with TRBD1 identical over 7 bases. Germline CDR1 DFQATT, CDR2 SNEGSKA (reference sequence). The CDR3 spans 12 residues. V shed 6 bases and J 7 bases; nucleotides not matched to a gene: 5. DNA of the CDR3: TGCAGTGCGAGGGGACAGCCTGAAAAACTGTTTTTT. Translation: CSARGQPEKLFF.

This clonotype was detected a few times. The chain recombines TRBV29-1 with TRBJ2-3; 10 nucleotides match TRBD1. Looked up from germline, CDR1 is SQVTM and CDR2 is ANQGSEA. The ends lost 7 bases at V and 1 base at J; junction bases unmatched: 5. The CDR3 spans 14 residues. CDR3 sequence reads: CSAGTGARTDTQYF. The DNA of the CDR3 is TGCAGCGCCGGGACAGGGGCCCGCACAGATACGCAGTATTTT.

This clonotype was observed many times. The rearrangement links TRBV6-2 or TRBV6-3 to TRBJ2-7; tentatively, D is TRBD2 (6 bases). The V gene's germline CDR1 is MNHEY and CDR2 SVGEGT. This CDR3 comprises 15 residues. V lost 5 bases and J 3 bases, leaving 17 bases between the germline ends. The CDR3 nucleotides are TGTGCCAGCAGTAACGCGGGACTCCTGGGCTACGAGCAGTACTTC. Translating gives CASSNAGLLGYEQYF.

This clonotype showed up just a few times. This chain uses TRBV7-2 with TRBJ2-1; TRBD2 matches at 8 bases. V lost 3 bases and J lost 6; bases outside the gene matches: 7. This CDR3 comprises 15 residues. Germline CDR1 and CDR2: SGHTA and FQGNSA. The CDR3 DNA follows: TGTGCCAGCAGCTTTGAAGCGGGAGAGGCCAATGAGCAGTTCTTC. Its protein product is CASSFEAGEANEQFF.

This clonotype was seen repeatedly, ten times or more. The V and J genes are TRBV11-2 and TRBJ2-1; no clear D. CDR1 is SGHAT and CDR2 is FQNNGV in the germline V gene. Trimming removed 0 bases from V and 0 bases from J, with 21 bases in between. There are 20 residues in the CDR3. CDR3 DNA sequence: TGTGCCAGCAGCTTAGAGGTCATCTTGGAGCAGTTGAGCTCCTACAATGAGCAGTTCTTC. Translating it yields CASSLEVILEQLSSYNEQFF.

This clonotype was picked up many times. V and J are TRBV7-2 and TRBJ1-1; 8 bases agree with TRBD1. Germline V gene lookup returns CDR1 SGHTA and CDR2 FQGNSA. The V and J ends lost 6 bases and 1 base, in that order; junction bases with no gene match: 16. There are 18 residues in the CDR3. The CDR3 here is CASRDGSGQGGSNTEAFF. In DNA, the CDR3 is TGTGCCAGCAGGGACGGATCCGGACAGGGAGGGTCGAACACTGAAGCTTTCTTT.

Many counts were recorded for this clonotype. The chain combines TRBV5-1 with TRBJ2-2; TRBD2 matches 7 bases. The ends lost 5 bases at V and 4 bases at J; junction bases unmatched: 5. The CDR3 has 14 amino acids. The germline V gene encodes CDR1 SGHRS and CDR2 YFSETQ. DNA of the CDR3: TGCGCCAGCAGTCCAGCGGGACTCACCGGGGAGCTGTTTTTT. This translates into CASSPAGLTGELFF.

This clonotype occurred many times. DNA for the CDR3: TGTGCCAGCAGCTTAGTGGAGACCCAGTACTTC. Translated: CASSLVETQYF. The J gene is TRBJ2-5, the V gene TRBV13; D is uncertain. This CDR3 has 11 residues. Germline V gene data show CDR1 as PRHDT and CDR2 as FYEKMQ (reference sequence). Between the trimmed V and J ends, which lost 1 base and 5 bases, there was a span of 2 bases.

The CDR3 DNA sequence: TGTGCCAGCAGCTCCGCCGGGGCCAACGTCCTGACTTTC. Protein sequence: CASSSAGANVLTF. The rearrangement joins TRBV28 to TRBJ2-6; no clear D. This CDR3 has 13 amino acids. CDR1 is MDHEN, CDR2 SYDVKM, per germline. V was trimmed by 6 bases and J by 4 bases, leaving 7 bases between them.

This clonotype came up many times. The chain couples TRBV6-2 or TRBV6-3 to TRBJ2-7, with D maybe TRBD1 (5 bases). The CDR3 has 11 amino acids. Germline values: CDR1 MNHEY, CDR2 SVGEGT. V dropped 7 bases and J dropped 5 bases, with 9 bases sitting between them. The CDR3 coding sequence is TGTGCCAGCATGCAGGGTAACGAGCAGTACTTC. This sequence encodes CASMQGNEQYF.

In this sample, this clonotype turned up many times. This chain uses TRBV28 with TRBJ1-1; TRBD1 matches 9 bases. The CDR3 totals 14 residues. V was pared by 7 bases and J by 5 bases, with 8 bases of the junction left unmatched. Germline V gene data show CDR1 as MDHEN and CDR2 as SYDVKM. CDR3 in DNA: TGTGCCAGCAAGGCCGGGACAGGGAGTACTGAAGCTTTCTTT. It specifies CASKAGTGSTEAFF.

The table lists this clonotype with many counts. J is TRBJ1-3 and V is TRBV29-1, with 8 bases aligning to TRBD1. With V trimmed by 4 bases and J by 0 bases, 11 bases remained unmatched. This CDR3 is 17 amino acids long. CDR1 is SQVTM, CDR2 ANQGSEA, per germline. DNA of the CDR3: TGCAGCGTTGTGGACAGGGACCAGATCTACTCTGGAAACACCATATATTTT. Amino acids: CSVVDRDQIYSGNTIYF.

Of note for this clonotype: A clone one base away is much larger, so this may be a read error. V gene TRBV29-1 combines with J gene TRBJ2-5; a possible D gene is TRBD1 (6 bases). This CDR3 is 11 amino acids long. Germline values: CDR1 SQVTM, CDR2 ANQGSEA. V was pared by 5 bases and J by 5 bases, with 9 bases between. The CDR3 nucleotides read TGCAGCGTTCAGGGGCGGGAGACCCAGTACTTC. This gives the protein CSVQGRETQYF.

This clonotype appeared a few times. The chain joins TRBV5-1 to TRBJ2-1, with 11 bases aligning to TRBD2. The CDR3 runs to 16 residues. V dropped 4 bases and J dropped 10; count of bases not matched to a gene: 13. Germline V gives CDR1 SGHRS, CDR2 YFSETQ. The CDR3, as DNA: TGCGCCAGCAGCCCCGTAGCGGGAGGGCCGTCGAAGGAGCAGTTCTTC. Its translation: CASSPVAGGPSKEQFF.